These 7 T cell receptor beta chains originate from one sample sequenced in a study of Ad26.COV2.S vaccination and SARS-CoV-2 variants. Data came from immunoSEQ multiplex PCR; TCRdb stores just in-frame clones and leaves some out. The sample lists under 400,000 clones, roughly 84% occurring once. Treatment defined: some 20 received Ad26.COV2.S at low or high dose, single or two shots; roughly five received placebo; per-sample allocation not given. Repertoires come from day 63 after the first vaccine or placebo injection. The sample was peripheral blood, taken in a trial of Ad26.COV2.S vaccine versus placebo. The receptors derive from a person aged 18-60 years who received the Ad26.COV2.S COVID-19 vaccine or a placebo.

The genes are TRBV27 and TRBJ2-3; TRBD2 aligns across 8 bases. Germline CDR1 MNHEY, CDR2 SMNVEV (reference sequence). The CDR3 loop spans 16 amino acids. Germline trimming cut 3 bases from V and 3 bases from J; bases unmatched to any gene: 8. CDR3 amino acids: CASSFQRGSSTDTQYF. DNA for the CDR3: TGTGCCAGCAGTTTCCAGCGGGGGAGTAGTACAGATACGCAGTATTTT.

The table lists this clone with a count of one. The chain couples TRBV6-2 or TRBV6-3 to TRBJ1-5, with unresolved D. V gave up 6 bases and J gave up 7 bases, with 13 bases separating them. The CDR3 length is 13 residues. Germline values: CDR1 MNHEY, CDR2 SVGEGT. CDR3 nucleotides: TGTGCCAGCAGCCCCACAGTATGGCAGCCCCAGCATTTT. Protein sequence: CASSPTVWQPQHF.

The chain employs TRBV10-3 and TRBJ2-5; TRBD2 agrees at 10 bases. In germline, CDR1 is ENHRY, CDR2 SYGVKD. V shed 8 bases, J shed 1 base, and the junction held 7 bases outside the gene matches. The CDR3 contains 15 residues. CDR3 sequence reads: CAIGPSGGSQETQYF. CDR3 sequence (DNA): TGTGCCATCGGGCCTAGCGGGGGATCCCAAGAGACCCAGTACTTC.

The chain uses TRBV3-1 (or the pseudogene TRBV3-2) and TRBJ2-4; 8 positions agree with TRBD1. Germline lookup yields CDR1 LGHDT and CDR2 YNNKEL (reference sequence). The V segment lost 1 base and the J segment 0 bases; nucleotides outside the gene matches: 2. CDR3 length: 16 amino acids. CDR3 residues: CASSQVGQVAKNIQYF. The CDR3 DNA sequence: TGTGCCAGCAGCCAAGTGGGACAGGTAGCCAAAAACATTCAGTACTTC.

V usage is TRBV4-1 and J usage is TRBJ1-2, with TRBD1 identical over 9 bases. Germline V gene sequence: CDR1 MGHRA, CDR2 YSYEKL. This CDR3 region has 16 residues. Trimming removed 2 bases from V and 4 bases from J; junction bases left unmatched: 8. Written as DNA, the CDR3 is TGCGCCAGCAGCCAACTGGGACAGGGCAAGGGCTATGGCTACACCTTC. Protein product: CASSQLGQGKGYGYTF.

The CDR3: CALRGGANEQFF. In DNA, the CDR3 is TGTGCCCTGAGAGGAGGGGCGAATGAGCAGTTCTTC. This chain uses TRBV12-5 with TRBJ2-1, with a possible D match to TRBD2 (6 bases). From germline, CDR1 is LGHNT and CDR2 FRNRAP. The CDR3 length is 12 residues.

This clone was observed a handful of times. The CDR3 is CASSEGEQYF. In DNA form, the CDR3 reads TGTGCCAGCAGTGAAGGGGAGCAGTACTTC. V usage is TRBV6-1 and J usage is TRBJ2-7, with D hard to call. Germline CDR1 MNHNS, CDR2 SASEGT. Trimming cost V 1 base and J 7 bases, with 2 bases left between them. The CDR3 contains 10 residues.